Each of the 32 T cell receptor beta chains below was sequenced from the same sample in a study of CD8 T cells in ankylosing spondylitis. One entry per CDR3 protein results from TCRdb running MiXCR on the 5' RACE reads. The table lists more than 30,000 distinct CDR3 sequences, approximately 11% of them singletons. The specimen sequenced was synovial fluid, either unsorted or a sorted T cell fraction (not recorded which). These TCRs come from a male donor with ankylosing spondylitis.

Remarks on this clonotype: A much larger clone sits a single nucleotide away, making a read error possible. The chain joins TRBV19 to TRBJ2-1; D possibly uses TRBD1 or TRBD2 (5 bases each). V lost 7 bases and J lost 8, with 21 bases in between. Germline V lookup: CDR1 LNHDA, CDR2 SQIVND (reference sequence). The CDR3 consists of 15 residues. As DNA, the CDR3 is TGTGCCAGTAAACCAGGGAGCCTACCCAGGGATGAGCAGTTCTTC. This translates into CASKPGSLPRDEQFF.

This clonotype is categorized as medium-sized. The rearrangement links TRBV24-1 to TRBJ2-1, with D maybe TRBD1 (6 bases). Germline assignment: CDR1 KGHDR and CDR2 SFDVKD. The CDR3 contains 14 residues. V dropped 10 bases and J dropped 6 bases, with 18 bases sitting between them. In DNA form, the CDR3 reads TGTGCCACAAGTTCGGGACAAAGCGCCAATGAGCAGTTCTTC. Protein: CATSSGQSANEQFF.

This clonotype came up a few times. The chain uses TRBV7-2 and TRBJ1-6; a weak D match, TRBD1 (6 bases). The germline V and J ends were trimmed by 0 bases and 7 bases, with 10 bases remaining between them. The CDR3 contains 15 residues. Germline CDR1 reads SGHTA; CDR2 reads FQGNSA. The CDR3 spells CASSLARGTNSPLHF. Written as DNA, the CDR3 is TGTGCCAGCAGCTTAGCACGGGGGACAAATTCACCCCTCCACTTT.

This clonotype came up many times. V is TRBV24-1 and J is TRBJ1-4; TRBD1 matches at 9 bases. Germline V CDR1 and CDR2: KGHDR, SFDVKD. CDR3 size: 14 residues. Unmatched junction bases numbered 4, after V lost 5 bases and J lost 7 bases. DNA of the CDR3: TGTGCCACCAGTGTCTCGGACAGGGGTGAAAAACTGTTTTTT. Its translation: CATSVSDRGEKLFF.

This rearrangement joins TRBV2 to TRBJ2-7, with no clear D. V lost 8 bases to trimming and J lost 2 bases, with 19 bases between them. Germline V gene data show CDR1 as SNHLY and CDR2 as FYNNEI. The CDR3 totals 15 residues. The CDR3, as DNA: TGTGCCAGCCGGGCGATGACGGGCACCACCTACGAGCAGTACTTC. Protein product: CASRAMTGTTYEQYF. Variable domain in full (rest from reference TRBV2 and TRBJ2-7): EPEVTQTPSHQVTQMGQEVILRCVPISNHLYFYWYRQILGQKVEFLVSFYNNEISEKSEIFDDQFSVERPDGSNFTLKIRSTKLEDSAMYFCASRAMTGTTYEQYFGPGTRLTVT.

This clonotype came up a few times. This rearrangement joins TRBV7-9 to TRBJ2-7; the D gene could be TRBD1 or TRBD2 (5 bases each). Germline V gives CDR1 SEHNR, CDR2 FQNEAQ (reference sequence). The V end lost 5 bases, the J end lost 2 bases, and 13 bases lay between the germline ends. The CDR3 contains 14 residues. CDR3 in amino acids: CASSDRDLTYEQYF. The CDR3 DNA reads as TGTGCCAGCAGCGACCGGGACCTAACCTACGAGCAGTACTTC.

This clonotype was seen ten or more times. V is TRBV19 and J is TRBJ1-5; D is uncertain. This CDR3 is 15 amino acids long. Per the germline V gene, CDR1 is LNHDA and CDR2 is SQIVND (reference sequence). V lost 3 bases, J lost 0 bases, and 9 bases lay in between. Here the CDR3 DNA reads TGTGCCAGTAGTATTGGGCAGGCTAGCAATCAGCCCCAGCATTTT. Protein: CASSIGQASNQPQHF. Full variable domain (outside the CDR3, taken from reference TRBV19 and TRBJ1-5): DGGITQSPKYLFRKEGQNVTLSCEQNLNHDAMYWYRQDPGQGLRLIYYSQIVNDFQKGDIAEGYSVSREKKESFPLTVTSAQKNPTAFYLCASSIGQASNQPQHFGDGTRLSIL.

This clonotype was seen only a few times. The chain joins TRBV29-1 to TRBJ2-1, with no clear D. V lost 2 bases, J lost 6 bases, and 14 bases lay in between. The CDR3 runs 14 residues. Germline lookup yields CDR1 SQVTM and CDR2 ANQGSEA. In DNA, the CDR3 is TGCAGCGTTGAAATTTTAAATCGACCCAATGAGCAGTTCTTC. Translation gives CSVEILNRPNEQFF.

The chain recombines TRBV7-9 with TRBJ1-5, with unresolved D. This CDR3 has 12 amino acids. The germline gives CDR1 SEHNR, CDR2 FQNEAQ (reference sequence). V gave up 8 bases and J gave up 3 bases, with 8 bases separating them. The CDR3: CASGVDNQPQHF. For the CDR3, the DNA is TGTGCCAGCGGGGTCGACAATCAGCCCCAGCATTTT.

V and J are TRBV7-3 and TRBJ2-3; no clear D gene. CDR1 and CDR2 from the germline V gene are SGHTA and FQGTGA. Trimming cost V 1 base and J 2 bases, with 16 bases left between them. The CDR3 spans 17 residues. CDR3 sequence: CASSLSPASPYTDTQYF. As DNA, the CDR3 is TGTGCCAGCAGCTTAAGCCCAGCGAGCCCATACACAGATACGCAGTATTTT.

This clonotype occurred many times. The CDR3 sequence is CASSYGPGGNEQYF. CDR3 coding DNA: TGTGCCAGCAGTTACGGACCAGGGGGTAACGAGCAGTACTTC. The chain employs TRBV6-5 and TRBJ2-7, with 7 bases fitting TRBD1. V gave up 2 bases and J gave up 5 bases; unmatched junction bases: 6. The germline V gene encodes CDR1 MNHEY and CDR2 SVGAGI. CDR3 length: 14 residues.

This clonotype has at least ten counts. The chain couples TRBV3-1 to TRBJ2-2, with TRBD2 matching over 10 bases. The CDR3 totals 17 residues. Germline loops: CDR1 LGHDT, CDR2 YNNKEL (reference sequence). V shed 4 bases, J shed 0 bases, and the junction held 5 bases outside the gene matches. CDR3 sequence: CASSREGLAANTGELFF. CDR3 bases: TGTGCCAGCAGCCGAGAAGGACTAGCGGCGAACACCGGGGAGCTGTTTTTT.

This clonotype has ten or more counts. The chain is built from TRBV25-1 and TRBJ1-1; the D is unclear. CDR3 length: 13 residues. CDR1 and CDR2 (germline): MGHDK, SYGVNS. The V and J ends lost 5 bases and 1 base respectively, with 8 bases between them. The CDR3 here is CASSPPGNTEAFF. The CDR3 DNA reads as TGTGCCAGCAGTCCCCCCGGGAACACTGAAGCTTTCTTT.

This clonotype was seen repeatedly, ten times or more. This chain connects TRBV6-5 to TRBJ1-5; weak D call: TRBD1 (5 bases). V shed 1 base and J shed 3 bases, with 10 bases lying between them. Looked up from germline, CDR1 is MNHEY and CDR2 is SVGAGI. CDR3 size: 15 residues. CDR3 loop: CASSYWQGINQPQHF. Here the CDR3 DNA reads TGTGCCAGCAGTTACTGGCAGGGCATCAATCAGCCCCAGCATTTT.

By its share, this clonotype is large. The chain couples TRBV5-5 to TRBJ2-2, with D unclear. This CDR3 contains 13 residues. From germline, CDR1 is SGHKS and CDR2 YYEKEE (reference sequence). Trimming shortened V by 2 bases and J by 4 bases, and 6 bases separated the two germline ends. CDR3 nucleotide sequence: TGTGCCAGCAGCTTCTGGGGCACCGGGGAGCTGTTTTTT. Translation gives CASSFWGTGELFF. The entire variable domain, with the rest obtained from reference TRBV5-5 and TRBJ2-2, is as follows: DAGVTQSPTHLIKTRGQQVTLRCSPISGHKSVSWYQQVLGQGPQFIFQYYEKEERGRGNFPDRFSARQFPNYSSELNVNALLLGDSALYLCASSFWGTGELFFGEGSRLTVL.

This clonotype was counted ten times or more. CDR3 sequence reads: CASSGQGGNNQPQHF. The CDR3 DNA is TGTGCCAGCAGCGGACAGGGCGGTAACAATCAGCCCCAGCATTTT. The gene calls are TRBV7-2 and TRBJ1-5; 8 nucleotides align to TRBD1. The germline CDR1 and CDR2 sequences are SGHTA and FQGNSA. This CDR3 is built from 15 residues. The V and J ends lost 5 bases and 3 bases, in that order; junction bases with no gene match: 6.

This clonotype has at least ten counts. The V call is TRBV29-1, the J call TRBJ2-5, with 11 bases identical to TRBD2. The V gene end was trimmed by 2 bases and the J gene end by 7 bases; junction bases not matched to a gene: 3. CDR3 length: 13 residues. The germline V gene encodes CDR1 SQVTM and CDR2 ANQGSEA. The CDR3 loop reads CSVETSGSATQYF. CDR3 bases: TGCAGCGTTGAAACTAGCGGGAGCGCGACCCAGTACTTC.

This clonotype was counted a few times. The CDR3 region has the DNA TGTGCCAGCAGTGACGGGGGGGCTGAGGCCGGGGAGCTGTTTTTT. Translated, it gives CASSDGGAEAGELFF. This chain uses TRBV6-4 with TRBJ2-2, with D possibly being TRBD2 (7 bases). The CDR3 runs to 15 residues. CDR1 MRHNA and CDR2 SNTAGT come from the germline V gene. Trimming stripped 2 bases from V and 6 bases from J, with 13 bases between.

This clonotype was observed at least ten times. The chain joins TRBV19 to TRBJ2-1; possibly TRBD1 or TRBD2 for D (5 bases each). This CDR3 is built from 13 residues. CDR1 and CDR2 (germline): LNHDA, SQIVND (reference sequence). The ends were cut back, 2 bases at V and 14 bases at J, with 16 bases in the middle. The CDR3 here is CASSIWVFEGKFF. The CDR3 DNA sequence: TGTGCCAGTAGTATATGGGTCTTCGAGGGGAAGTTCTTC.

This clonotype was observed at least ten times. The chain uses TRBV20-1 and TRBJ1-1; D is unclear. CDR3 length equals 13 residues. The germline V and J ends were trimmed by 3 bases and 7 bases, with 15 bases remaining between them. In germline, CDR1 is DFQATT, CDR2 SNEGSKA (reference sequence). CDR3 loop: CSASRPRLDEAFF. Written as DNA, the CDR3 is TGCAGTGCTAGCAGGCCCCGACTAGATGAAGCTTTCTTT.

In its sample, this clonotype was seen a few times. The chain has TRBV5-4 and TRBJ2-7; 7 positions match TRBD1. Germline V gene data show CDR1 as SGHNT and CDR2 as YYREEE (reference sequence). The CDR3 consists of 12 residues. V shed 10 bases, J shed 5 bases, and the junction held 9 bases outside the gene matches. The chain's CDR3 is CAGSTGTNEQYF. CDR3 DNA: TGTGCCGGGTCGACAGGGACGAACGAGCAGTACTTC.

The chain has TRBV27 and TRBJ2-5; D perhaps matches TRBD2 (6 bases). Germline values: CDR1 MNHEY, CDR2 SMNVEV (reference sequence). The germline V and J ends were trimmed by 6 bases and 4 bases, with 18 bases remaining between them. This CDR3 has 15 amino acids. The CDR3 nucleotides read TGTGCCAGCAGGCCGTGGGGGACTGGCTTAGAGACCCAGTACTTC. Amino acid sequence: CASRPWGTGLETQYF.

This chain uses TRBV5-1 with TRBJ2-7; D may be TRBD2 (5 bases). Trimming took off 4 bases at V and 6 bases at J, with 17 bases between the two ends. The CDR3 runs 14 residues. The germline V gene encodes CDR1 SGHRS and CDR2 YFSETQ. This CDR3 is CASSPTGVGIEQYF. In DNA, the CDR3 is TGCGCCAGCAGCCCAACCGGGGTGGGAATCGAGCAGTACTTC.

This clonotype has a handful of counts. The J gene is TRBJ2-6, the V gene TRBV19, with D possibly called TRBD1 or TRBD2 (5 bases each). The CDR3 has 15 residues. Germline assignment: CDR1 LNHDA and CDR2 SQIVND (reference sequence). Trimming shortened V by 3 bases and J by 1 base, and 7 bases separated the two germline ends. The CDR3 DNA reads TGTGCCAGTAGTATTGGGGGTTCTGGGGCCAACGTCCTGACTTTC. Translating gives CASSIGGSGANVLTF.

This clonotype was observed a handful of times. The genes are TRBV3-1 and TRBJ2-5; TRBD1 aligns across 7 bases. From germline, CDR1 is LGHDT and CDR2 YNNKEL (reference sequence). This CDR3 spans 14 amino acids. V trimming: 3 bases; J trimming: 4 bases; junction bases outside the gene matches: 5. The DNA for the CDR3 is TGTGCCAGCAGCCACGGGACAGTCGGAGAGACCCAGTACTTC. Its translation: CASSHGTVGETQYF.

This clonotype was counted at least ten times. The gene calls are TRBV12-3 or TRBV12-4 and TRBJ2-1, with TRBD2 matching 10 bases. The CDR3 is 15 amino acids. The V and J ends lost 5 bases and 9 bases, in that order; junction bases with no gene match: 10. The CDR3 here is CASSPRAGGVSEQFF. The CDR3 nucleotides read TGTGCCAGCAGTCCCCGAGCGGGAGGGGTGAGTGAGCAGTTCTTC.

The chain uses TRBV30 and TRBJ2-1; 9 positions agree with TRBD1. The CDR3 length is 14 residues. CDR1 is GTSNPN and CDR2 is SVGIG in the germline V gene (reference sequence). The V and J ends lost 5 bases and 15 bases, in that order; junction bases with no gene match: 17. The CDR3 DNA follows: TGTGCCTGGGGGACAGGGTTGGTGCCCATCAGTCGGTTCTTC. Its translation is CAWGTGLVPISRFF. Based on the CDR3 plus reference TRBV30 and TRBJ2-1, the full variable domain is SQTIHQWPATLVQPVGSPLSLECTVEGTSNPNLYWYRQAAGRGLQLLFYSVGIGQISSEVPQNLSASRPQDRQFILSSKKLLLSDSGFYLCAWGTGLVPISRFFGPGTRLTVL.

The chain has TRBV27 and TRBJ1-2; D remains ambiguous. Deletions cut 2 bases from V and 5 bases from J, with 9 bases between. Germline CDR1 reads MNHEY; CDR2 reads SMNVEV (reference sequence). The CDR3 extends over 13 amino acids. CDR3 nucleotide sequence: TGTGCCAGCAGTTTAAACGTAGGGTATGGCTACACCTTC. Protein product: CASSLNVGYGYTF.

The CDR3 nucleotides read TGTGCCAGCAGCTTAGAAGCGGGAGGGTACAATGAGCAGTTCTTC. Encoded protein: CASSLEAGGYNEQFF. This chain joins TRBV11-2 and TRBJ2-1, with 10 bases fitting TRBD2. The length of the CDR3 is 15 residues. Germline trimming cut 0 bases from V and 4 bases from J; bases unmatched to any gene: 0. Per the germline V gene, CDR1 is SGHAT and CDR2 is FQNNGV.

This clonotype occurred a few times. This chain links TRBV9 with TRBJ2-1, with D unclear. The CDR3 totals 12 residues. Germline CDR1 is SGDLS and CDR2 is YYNGEE. V lost 0 bases and J lost 9, with 7 bases in between. The CDR3 DNA follows: TGTGCCAGCAGCGTAGTTGAGAGTGAGCAGTTCTTC. This translates into CASSVVESEQFF.

This clonotype is medium-sized in the sample. V is TRBV7-9 and J is TRBJ2-1; the D is unclear. The CDR3 is made up of 14 amino acids. Trimming left V 5 bases short and J 5 bases short, with 13 bases between. Germline V gene lookup returns CDR1 SEHNR and CDR2 FQNEAQ (reference sequence). CDR3 bases: TGTGCCAGCAGCCCCTTTCGCGAAAACAATGAGCAGTTCTTC. It encodes CASSPFRENNEQFF.

In this sample, this clonotype turned up many times. The chain joins TRBV12-3 or TRBV12-4 to TRBJ1-5; D gene ambiguous. This CDR3 spans 16 amino acids. The V and J ends lost 0 bases and 1 base respectively, with 10 bases between them. CDR3 nucleotides: TGTGCCAGCAGTTTAGCGCGGGGATCCAGCAATCAGCCCCAGCATTTT. Translating it yields CASSLARGSSNQPQHF.